The 30 T cell receptor beta chains given below trace back to one sample, sequenced in a study of OX40 agonist ivuxolimab in advanced cancers. The assay was immunoSEQ multiplex PCR, and TCRdb's table has in-frame clones only and misses some. The sample has tens of thousands of clones; 90% to 95% are singletons. Sample: CD4+ or CD8+ T cells sorted from blood, taken in a trial of the OX40 agonist ivuxolimab. The receptor set was obtained from an adult with an advanced solid tumor such as melanoma, head and neck, liver or kidney cancer.

The chain links TRBV11-2 to TRBJ1-2; D may be TRBD1 (5 bases). Germline V lookup: CDR1 SGHAT, CDR2 FQNNGV. There are 14 residues in the CDR3. The V end was cut by 3 bases, the J end by 0 bases, with 8 bases between. CDR3 protein: CASSLTASNYGYTF. The DNA for the CDR3 is TGTGCCAGCAGCTTGACAGCTTCTAACTATGGCTACACCTTC.

Points on this clone: A read error may produce the germline difference seen at one junction end. CDR3 DNA sequence: TGTGCTAGCAGCTTCCTAGCGGGAGACGAGCAGTACTTC. As protein: CASSFLAGDEQYF. The J gene is TRBJ2-7, the V gene TRBV7-7, with TRBD2 matching 10 bases. CDR1 and CDR2 (germline): SSHAT, FNYEAQ (reference sequence). CDR3 size: 13 residues.

The chain combines TRBV5-8 with TRBJ2-5, with a possible D match to TRBD2 (6 bases). The CDR3 is 16 amino acids. V lost 4 bases to trimming and J lost 5 bases, with 21 bases between them. CDR1 and CDR2 (germline): SGHTS, YDEGEE. The CDR3 sequence: CASSEGQVADGETQYF. The CDR3 bases are TGTGCCAGCAGCGAGGGGCAGGTAGCGGATGGTGAGACCCAGTACTTC.

This sequence joins TRBV7-6 and TRBJ2-2; D call uncertain. The germline V and J ends were trimmed by 5 bases and 6 bases, with 7 bases remaining between them. CDR1 and CDR2 from the germline V gene are SGHVS and FNYEAQ. The length of the CDR3 is 12 residues. The CDR3 here is CASSLPPGELFF. DNA for the CDR3: TGTGCCAGCAGCCTCCCCCCCGGGGAGCTGTTTTTT.

The DNA for the CDR3 is TGTGCCAGCAGTGTGGTGGGCGGGAAATACAATGAGCAGTTCTTC. Protein product: CASSVVGGKYNEQFF. The chain employs TRBV2 and TRBJ2-1; D is possibly TRBD2 (6 bases). CDR1 and CDR2 from the germline V gene are SNHLY and FYNNEI. The V end was cut by 4 bases, the J end by 4 bases, with 14 bases between. The CDR3 is 15 residues long.

The rearrangement joins TRBV5-1 to TRBJ2-1; TRBD2 agrees at 10 bases. CDR3 size: 19 residues. Trimming took 0 bases from V and 0 from J; bases not matched to a gene: 9. CDR1 and CDR2 (germline): SGHRS, YFSETQ. CDR3 nucleotide sequence: TGCGCCAGCAGCTTGGAAGGGACTAGCGCGATAAGCTCCTACAATGAGCAGTTCTTC. Encoded protein: CASSLEGTSAISSYNEQFF.

This clone was found once. The chain links TRBV27 to TRBJ1-5; 8 nucleotides align to TRBD1. V shed 2 bases and J 6 bases; nucleotides not matched to a gene: 9. This CDR3 is 16 amino acids long. Germline values: CDR1 MNHEY, CDR2 SMNVEV (reference sequence). The CDR3 spells CASSLIGTGQGQPQHF. The CDR3 nucleotides read TGTGCCAGCAGTTTAATTGGGACAGGACAAGGTCAGCCCCAGCATTTT.

The chain joins TRBV6-6 to TRBJ2-7, with a weak D call TRBD2 (7 bases). Germline V CDR1 and CDR2: MNHNY, SVGAGI (reference sequence). The V and J ends lost 5 bases and 6 bases respectively, with 17 bases between them. The CDR3 sequence is 14 residues long. The CDR3 DNA reads as TGTGCCAGCAGTCTTGGGGGCGGGGGACTCGAGCAGTACGTC. Amino acids: CASSLGGGGLEQYV.

The chain links TRBV4-3 to TRBJ2-2; unclear D gene. There are 14 residues in the CDR3. In germline, CDR1 is LGHNA, CDR2 YSLEER. Trimming pared 3 bases from V and 0 bases from J, leaving 5 bases between. The CDR3 here is CASSQGTNTGELFF. The CDR3 coding sequence is TGCGCCAGCAGCCAGGGAACGAACACCGGGGAGCTGTTTTTT.

There are a few counts of this clone. The CDR3 spells CASSLSARTVGTQYF. CDR3 sequence (DNA): TGTGCCAGCAGTTTATCGGCCCGGACAGTTGGTACGCAGTATTTT. This sequence joins TRBV27 and TRBJ2-3; possible D gene TRBD1, 6 bases. Germline V gene lookup returns CDR1 MNHEY and CDR2 SMNVEV (reference sequence). The CDR3 spans 15 residues. V was clipped by 0 bases and J by 8 bases, with 15 bases between them.

The rearrangement joins TRBV4-1 to TRBJ2-7; D possibly corresponds to TRBD1 (5 bases). In germline, CDR1 is MGHRA, CDR2 YSYEKL. Trimming removed 0 bases at V and 3 bases at J, with 15 bases between. The CDR3 spans 16 residues. CDR3: CASSQDMAGSYYEQYV. The CDR3 DNA sequence: TGCGCCAGCAGCCAAGATATGGCAGGGTCATACTACGAGCAGTACGTC.

The chain employs TRBV27 and TRBJ1-2; D uncertain. The V end lost 3 bases, the J end lost 3 bases, and 8 bases lay between the germline ends. This CDR3 is 13 amino acids long. Germline V gene sequence: CDR1 MNHEY, CDR2 SMNVEV (reference sequence). This chain's CDR3 is CASSFEGYYGYTF. DNA of the CDR3: TGTGCCAGCAGTTTTGAGGGCTACTATGGCTACACCTTC.

This clone is a singleton in its sample. The chain couples TRBV11-2 to TRBJ2-2; TRBD2 is a possible D gene (6 bases). The CDR3 covers 14 residues. CDR1 SGHAT and CDR2 FQNNGV come from the germline V gene. Trimming removed 4 bases from V and 5 bases from J, with 11 bases in between. The CDR3 nucleotides are TGTGCCAGCAGCTACTTCGCGGGGACCGGGGAGCTGTTTTTT. Translated: CASSYFAGTGELFF.

V and J are TRBV5-1 and TRBJ2-7, with D hard to call. CDR1 is SGHRS and CDR2 is YFSETQ in the germline V gene. There are 16 residues in the CDR3. Trimming took 2 bases from V and 3 from J, leaving 18 bases between them. The CDR3 loop reads CASSFSSDPIYYEQYF. CDR3 coding DNA: TGCGCCAGCAGCTTCTCCTCGGACCCGATTTACTACGAGCAGTACTTC.

This chain links TRBV11-2 with TRBJ2-5; a weak D match, TRBD1 (5 bases). Trimming removed 0 bases at V and 10 bases at J, with 9 bases between. The CDR3 sequence is 12 residues long. The germline V gene encodes CDR1 SGHAT and CDR2 FQNNGV. CDR3 DNA sequence: TGTGCCAGCAGCTTAGAGCCAGGGATCCAGTACTTC. Residues: CASSLEPGIQYF.

The chain couples TRBV6-1 to TRBJ1-4; D unclear. Germline loops: CDR1 MNHNS, CDR2 SASEGT. V shed 3 bases and J shed 4 bases, with 12 bases lying between them. The CDR3 runs 15 residues. The CDR3 DNA reads as TGTGCCAGCAGTGATCCCGGGGAACTTAATGAAAAACTGTTTTTT. As protein: CASSDPGELNEKLFF.

The chain uses TRBV7-8 and TRBJ1-2, with 12 bases matching TRBD1. The germline gives CDR1 SGHVS, CDR2 FQNEAQ. J was trimmed by 8 bases and V by 0 bases; bases with no gene match: 10. The CDR3 loop spans 17 amino acids. The CDR3 region is CASSLAGQGAKFYGYTF. CDR3 coding DNA: TGTGCCAGCAGCTTAGCGGGACAGGGGGCGAAATTTTACGGCTACACCTTC.

The genes are TRBV19 and TRBJ1-2; 8 bases fit TRBD1. Germline CDR1 is LNHDA and CDR2 is SQIVND (reference sequence). This CDR3 spans 12 amino acids. Losses at the gene ends were 6 bases for V and 8 bases for J; bases not matched to a gene: 5. CDR3 protein: CASRSGGIGYTF. The CDR3 nucleotides are TGTGCCAGTAGGTCAGGGGGCATCGGCTACACCTTC.

The gene calls are TRBV7-8 and TRBJ2-1, with TRBD2 identical over 9 bases. Germline trimming cut 4 bases from V and 7 bases from J; bases unmatched to any gene: 8. CDR1 is SGHVS and CDR2 is FQNEAQ in the germline V gene. The CDR3 spans 15 residues. The CDR3 coding sequence is TGTGCCAGCAGCTCCTTGCTTAGCGGGAGAAATGAGCAGTTCTTC. Residues: CASSSLLSGRNEQFF.

The chain uses TRBV9 and TRBJ2-2; no reliable D call. This CDR3 contains 15 residues. Trimming removed 2 bases at V and 1 base at J, with 9 bases between. The germline gives CDR1 SGDLS, CDR2 YYNGEE. The CDR3 nucleotides are TGTGCCAGCAGCGTCCCCCATGGGAACACCGGGGAGCTGTTTTTT. This sequence encodes CASSVPHGNTGELFF.

The rearrangement joins TRBV7-9 to TRBJ2-7; D gene ambiguous. This CDR3 has 13 residues. CDR1 is SEHNR, CDR2 FQNEAQ, per germline (reference sequence). V dropped 4 bases and J dropped 3 bases, with 10 bases sitting between them. The DNA of the CDR3 is TGTGCCAGCAGCTCCCCCGGGCACTACGAGCAGTACTTC. Protein product: CASSSPGHYEQYF.

This clone was counted a single time. CDR3 protein: CASSVGNVAGVDTQYF. The CDR3 nucleotides are TGTGCCAGCAGCGTAGGGAACGTAGCGGGGGTGGATACGCAGTATTTT. V usage is TRBV9 and J usage is TRBJ2-3, with TRBD2 identical over 9 bases. Germline V gives CDR1 SGDLS, CDR2 YYNGEE. Trimming took 0 bases from V and 6 from J; bases not matched to a gene: 8. CDR3 length equals 16 residues.

This rearrangement joins TRBV27 to TRBJ2-7; a weak D match, TRBD2 (5 bases). Germline V gene lookup returns CDR1 MNHEY and CDR2 SMNVEV (reference sequence). Deletions cut 7 bases from V and 0 bases from J, with 13 bases between. The CDR3 consists of 14 residues. CDR3 in DNA: TGTGCCAGCAAGAAAGCGGTAAGCTCCTACGAGCAGTACTTC. Its protein product is CASKKAVSSYEQYF.

The gene calls are TRBV9 and TRBJ2-1; weak D call: TRBD2 (5 bases). Germline CDR1 SGDLS, CDR2 YYNGEE. CDR3 length: 17 amino acids. Trimming took off 3 bases at V and 8 bases at J, with 24 bases between the two ends. The DNA of the CDR3 is TGTGCCAGCAGCGCTGCTCTGATGATACAATCCGGGGATGAGCAGTTCTTC. Protein: CASSAALMIQSGDEQFF.

This rearrangement joins TRBV5-6 to TRBJ2-5, with no clear D. Trimming left V 3 bases short and J 5 bases short, with 5 bases between. This CDR3 region has 11 residues. Germline CDR1 is SGHDT and CDR2 is YYEEEE. DNA of the CDR3: TGTGCCAGCAGCTCAACCGAGACCCAGTACTTC. As protein: CASSSTETQYF.

The chain couples TRBV7-9 to TRBJ2-5, with D uncertain. This CDR3 contains 13 residues. Trimming took off 4 bases at V and 2 bases at J, with 8 bases between the two ends. Germline-derived CDR1 and CDR2 are SEHNR and FQNEAQ (reference sequence). For the CDR3, the DNA is TGTGCCAGCAGCTACGAACCACAAGAGACCCAGTACTTC. It encodes CASSYEPQETQYF.

This clone was recorded a few times. The chain recombines TRBV11-2 with TRBJ2-7; 8 bases map to TRBD1. CDR1 and CDR2 (germline): SGHAT, FQNNGV. This CDR3 has 15 residues. Trimming took 0 bases from V and 3 from J; bases not matched to a gene: 4. CDR3 sequence (DNA): TGTGCCAGCAGCTTAGACCCAGGGGGCGTCTACGAGCAGTACGTC. Its translation: CASSLDPGGVYEQYV.

The rearrangement joins TRBV27 to TRBJ2-1, with 7 bases that match TRBD2. Trimming took 7 bases from V and 0 from J; bases not matched to a gene: 9. CDR3 size: 16 residues. Germline CDR1 and CDR2: MNHEY and SMNVEV (reference sequence). CDR3 amino acids: CASMALLAPSYNEQFF. In DNA form, the CDR3 reads TGTGCCAGCATGGCTTTACTAGCGCCCTCCTACAATGAGCAGTTCTTC.

The genes are TRBV28 and TRBJ1-2; D remains unclear. The germline V and J ends were trimmed by 3 bases and 6 bases, with 20 bases remaining between them. CDR1 is MDHEN and CDR2 is SYDVKM in the germline V gene. The CDR3 loop spans 16 amino acids. This CDR3 reads CASSLGVDSPWDGYTF. In DNA form, the CDR3 reads TGTGCCAGCAGTTTGGGAGTGGACTCCCCTTGGGATGGCTACACCTTC.

This clone appeared once. This chain joins TRBV5-4 and TRBJ2-1; TRBD2 agrees at 9 bases. The CDR3 is 15 residues long. The germline V gene has CDR1 SGHNT and CDR2 YYREEE (reference sequence). V gave up 0 bases and J gave up 5 bases; unmatched junction bases: 3. In DNA form, the CDR3 reads TGTGCCAGCAGCTTGGGACTAGCGGAAAACAATGAGCAGTTCTTC. The encoded protein is CASSLGLAENNEQFF.